Below are 9 T cell receptor beta chains sequenced from a single sample in a study of T-cell memory formation after mild COVID-19. TCRdb processed the 5' RACE reads anew with MiXCR; each CDR3 protein has one entry. The sample includes some 120,000 distinct CDR3 sequences, approximately 5.9% of them seen just once. Sequenced sample: PBMCs or a T cell subset sorted from them (not recorded which). Receptors were obtained from an adult woman who had mild COVID-19 (a few samples of this study predate the infection). Cell type and time point are not known.

The sample holds a few counts of this clonotype. The rearrangement joins TRBV11-3 to TRBJ2-1; 7 nucleotides agree with TRBD2. V was pared by 5 bases and J by 13 bases, with 8 bases of the junction left unmatched. Germline assignment: CDR1 SGHNT and CDR2 YENEEA. The CDR3 is 12 amino acids. The CDR3 region is CASSGRAPDQFF. CDR3 nucleotide sequence: TGTGCCAGCAGCGGGAGGGCCCCTGATCAGTTCTTC. The full variable domain, its missing parts supplied by reference TRBV11-3 and TRBJ2-1, is EAGVVQSPRYKIIEKKQPVAFWCNPISGHNTLYWYLQNLGQGPELLIRYENEEAVDDSQLPKDRFSAERLKGVDSTLKIQPAELGDSAVYLCASSGRAPDQFFGPGTRLTVL.

This clonotype was seen ten or more times. The rearrangement uses TRBV18 and TRBJ2-5, with D unresolved. There are 14 residues in the CDR3. Per germline, CDR1 KGHSH and CDR2 LQKENI. Trimming shortened V by 3 bases and J by 1 base, and 9 bases separated the two germline ends. The CDR3 here is CASSPDKVQETQYF. In DNA form, the CDR3 reads TGTGCCAGCTCACCCGACAAGGTCCAAGAGACCCAGTACTTC.

The sample holds a few counts of this clonotype. J is TRBJ2-1 and V is TRBV4-3, with no clear D. The length of the CDR3 is 14 residues. The V end was cut by 2 bases, the J end by 3 bases, with 8 bases between. Germline values: CDR1 LGHNA, CDR2 YSLEER. This chain's CDR3 is CASSQLTIYNEQFF. For the CDR3, the DNA is TGCGCCAGCAGCCAACTTACTATCTACAATGAGCAGTTCTTC.

This clonotype turned up a few times. V is TRBV20-1 and J is TRBJ2-1; TRBD2 agrees at 8 bases. Germline V gene sequence: CDR1 DFQATT, CDR2 SNEGSKA (reference sequence). The CDR3 contains 14 residues. The ends lost 4 bases at V and 0 bases at J; junction bases unmatched: 2. The CDR3 here is CSATSGSSYNEQFF. DNA of the CDR3: TGCAGTGCTACGAGCGGGAGCTCCTACAATGAGCAGTTCTTC.

This clonotype was seen more than once but under ten times. The chain carries TRBV5-1 and TRBJ1-2; D might be TRBD1 (5 bases). Germline assignment: CDR1 SGHRS and CDR2 YFSETQ. This CDR3 spans 15 amino acids. V was trimmed by 3 bases and J by 4 bases, leaving 16 bases between them. Here the CDR3 DNA reads TGCGCCAGCAGCTCTTTTGCAGGGCATAGCTATGGCTACACCTTC. This translates into CASSSFAGHSYGYTF.

This clonotype showed up just a few times. The V and J genes are TRBV7-3 and TRBJ2-3, with TRBD2 identical over 7 bases. The germline V gene encodes CDR1 SGHTA and CDR2 FQGTGA. The CDR3 runs to 15 residues. The V and J ends lost 3 bases and 1 base, in that order; junction bases with no gene match: 4. CDR3 sequence: CASSFSGLGTDTQYF. CDR3 nucleotides: TGTGCCAGCAGCTTTAGCGGGTTAGGCACAGATACGCAGTATTTT.

The chain carries TRBV5-5 and TRBJ1-1; D is perhaps TRBD1 (5 bases). Germline lookup yields CDR1 SGHKS and CDR2 YYEKEE (reference sequence). V lost 3 bases and J lost 1, with 13 bases in between. The CDR3 length is 15 residues. The CDR3 sequence is CASSSFFGANTEAFF. CDR3 in DNA: TGTGCCAGCAGCTCCTTCTTTGGGGCGAACACTGAAGCTTTCTTT.

The CDR3 reads CASSGGILRDNAQYF. CDR3 in DNA: TGTGCCAGCAGCGGTGGGATCCTAAGGGACAACGCGCAGTATTTT. The V and J genes are TRBV5-4 and TRBJ2-3, with D maybe TRBD1 (6 bases). Germline loops: CDR1 SGHNT, CDR2 YYREEE (reference sequence). Trimming stripped 4 bases from V and 10 bases from J, with 22 bases between. There are 15 residues in the CDR3.

The chain recombines TRBV23-1 with TRBJ2-1; D gene unclear. TRBV23-1 is known as an ORF, though its function is uncertain. CDR3 length equals 18 residues. V was cut by 2 bases and J by 8 bases, with 25 bases left in between. CDR3 bases: TGCGCCAGCAGTCAAACCTCGGATAGGGCTTGCCATAGAGATGAGCAGTTCTTC. This encodes CASSQTSDRACHRDEQFF.